The T cell receptor beta chain under discussion was sequenced for a study of cytomegalovirus exposure and HLA in healthy donors (dated 2017 in TCRdb). A note on the overall study: An earlier analysis of 550 to 700 of the donors reported more than 250 Gb of sequence data and 117 million unique TCR beta sequences from roughly 200 million T cells. An early release covering approximately 600 HLA-typed donors comprised around 300 gigabases of sequencing data and around 86 million unique TCR sequences. Of the 300 to 400 genotyped donors, approximately 82% fell in the genetic ancestry cluster associated with self-reported Caucasian donors. The study aimed to test whether signatures of past pathogen exposure could be identified by cataloging public T cell receptors. The study used immunosequencing to profile the T cell repertoires of under 700 subjects and linked those repertoires to cytomegalovirus serostatus. Along with the approximately 670-subject first cohort, a separate validation cohort of over a hundred different subjects was used. The study combined high-throughput TCR immunosequencing, statistical association of individual TCRs with disease status, and machine learning to predict cytomegalovirus infection status. In a later analysis, previously published TCR beta repertoires from more than 500 donors were re-analyzed and high-resolution HLA genotyping was added so that TCR occurrence patterns could be studied. Rather than using new phenotypic data, the later analysis identified candidate immune exposures from TCR beta sequences and from how often those sequences occurred across donors. In an earlier analysis of roughly 540 of the donors, high-throughput TCR beta sequencing was used to judge whether each TCR beta V gene segment behaved as functional or pseudogenic. Donor age, sex, ethnicity and CMV serostatus were compiled alongside the repertoire data. A later genetic analysis used genome-wide SNP genotypes for about three fifths of the 666 donors, treating that subset as a discovery cohort. All discovery cohort repertoires had been generated on a single sequencing platform. HLA typing included class I and class II loci at four-digit resolution. Typing coverage differed by locus: A, B, C, DRB1 and DQB1 were typed in about 620-630 donors, DQA1 in 500 to 550, DPA1 in approximately 600, and DPB1 in approximately 450. Roughly 5 DR-DQ haplotypes were handled as single units for association and clustering, since linkage in the cohort was strong. On average, approximately 250,000 unique TCR beta nucleotide sequences were sequenced per donor among roughly 430 genotyped donors of the cohort, with roughly 18% of those sequences being non-productive. What the work shows at the level of the full study, not this receptor alone: A cluster of highly shared sequence variants was judged likely to be a technical artifact of the sequencing pipeline. The study gave a list of under 200 TCR beta chains associated with cytomegalovirus. Immune exposure information for the cohort was limited to CMV serostatus. At a false discovery rate of 0.05, a later analysis linked 16,000 or so TCR beta sequences to specific HLA alleles. Because HLA typing was missing for some donors at each locus, association tests included only the typed subset. When HLA alleles, especially DR and DQ, strongly co-occurred, attributing TCR associations to individual alleles was difficult. Several of the top co-occurrence clusters appeared to be linked to parvovirus B19, influenza, CMV and Epstein-Barr virus, according to a later analysis. According to a later analysis, TCR association rates differed among HLA loci, with DRB1 alleles showing the most associated TCRs and HLA-C alleles showing the fewest. Compared with equally common non-associated chains, HLA-associated TCR beta chains in a later analysis were more clonally expanded and had lower generation probabilities. In a later genetic analysis, a missense DCLRE1C variant was associated with V-gene and J-gene trimming of TCR beta chains, and the association was replicated in an independent cohort. A further reported finding was that TCR beta sequences accurately predicted the HLA-A and HLA-B alleles for most subjects in the first cohort. Correlated functional status among segregating V segments might be attributable to linkage disequilibrium, but an unknown experimental factor could not be ruled out. Because counts were too low, roughly 18 rarely observed V segments, including chromosome 9 orphons, were left out of the earlier analysis of about 500 of the donors. In a later genetic analysis, fewer N-insertions in productive TCRs were reported among donors in an Asian-associated ancestry cluster than the roughly 710-donor mean. Only TCR beta chains were sequenced in this cohort, and the absence of alpha or paired-chain data limited detectable features. In vitro tests confirmed that three of the cytomegalovirus-associated TCR beta chains recognize cytomegalovirus antigens. Roughly uniform sequencing depth across donors was assumed in presence/absence analyses, although this assumption may not hold. While some public TCRs were present in many individuals, most TCR sequences turned up only very rarely across donors. A later analysis found that most CMV-associated TCR beta chains appeared HLA-restricted, with HLA associations seemingly driven largely by CMV exposure. An earlier analysis of some 590 of the donors showed that most TCR beta V segments appeared in productive rearrangements either about 90% or about 30% of the time, which broadly matched IMGT annotations. The classifier was reported to diagnose cytomegalovirus status with high specificity and sensitivity in both the original cohort and the validation cohort. It was suggested by the authors that the approach could potentially be generalized to other disease states and immunological phenotypes.

Library creation used the immunoSEQ multiplex PCR assay. The multiplex PCR relied on a mix of 60 forward primers for TCR Vbeta segments and 13 reverse primers for TCR Jbeta segments. The CDR3 region of rearranged TCR beta genes was amplified from genomic DNA with a multiplex PCR assay. The Illumina HiSeq System was used to sequence the amplified TCR beta libraries as 87-base-pair reads. In the paper's pipeline: A later analysis tallied around 80 million unique TCR beta chains across the 640 or so repertoires, and about 10 million of those chains were shared by two or more donors. Raw reads were error-corrected and collapsed into unique sequences by a nearest-neighbor algorithm in which closely related sequences were merged to remove PCR and sequencing errors. To assign V, D and J gene segments, CDR3 sequences were aligned to IMGT reference sequences. Each retained sequence needed at least a six-nucleotide match to both a V gene segment and a J gene segment. A rearrangement counted as productive if the CDR3 had no stop codons and remained in frame with V and J, and every other rearrangement counted as non-productive. Following IMGT convention, CDR3 was defined as the stretch from the second conserved V-encoded cysteine to the conserved J-encoded phenylalanine. In an earlier analysis of more than 550 of the donors, sequences lacking an unambiguous match to a single V gene segment were excluded. In an earlier analysis of approximately 550 of the donors, V segments were called functional above 56.7% productive rearrangements and were called segregating when the between-donor standard deviation exceeded 5%. A statistical classification framework was built for diagnosing cytomegalovirus status from the catalog of TCR beta chain sequences. V and J gene assignment, in a later analysis, came from comparing TCR nucleotide sequences with IMGT/GENE-DB human TR gene sequences. In a later analysis, CDR3 sequences and most-parsimonious VDJ recombination scenarios were assigned using the TCRdist pipeline. In a later analysis, each TCR beta chain was defined by its CDR3 amino acid sequence together with its V-gene family, and reads lacking a unique V-gene family were excluded. In a later analysis, some 600 highly shared, low-generation-probability nucleotide sequences were removed to address suspected cross-contamination and a sequencing artifact. For each public chain, a later analysis derived a clonal expansion index from normalized ranks of inferred template counts within each repertoire. Generation probabilities in a later analysis came from a VDJ recombination model fitted to out-of-frame rearrangements, and those results were checked against IGoR. Hypergeometric tests were used in a later analysis to score TCR-TCR, TCR-HLA and TCR-CMV co-occurrence, with a repertoire-size bias correction applied to the TCR pairs. In a later analysis, false discovery rates were estimated by permuting HLA or CMV assignments 20 times. In a later analysis, co-occurring TCRs were grouped using DBSCAN, with TCRdist sequence similarity added in when clustering inside HLA-allele-positive subsets. For co-occurrence clustering, repertoires with fewer than 30,000 or more than 120,000 public chains were excluded, along with five repertoires with anomalous nucleotide sharing. The immuneACCESS repertoire file appears here via TCRdb, limited to in-frame rearrangements. These files lack a portion of the clones; in checked studies, under half of the deficit traces to unresolved V genes, and the cause of the others is not known. V, J and clone size are taken as reported in that table, and D and trimming were inferred from the DNA itself. A total of fewer than 200,000 clones appear in this sample, under 90% of them only once. The ten largest clonotypes hold about 1.5% of the sample.

The cohort comprised hundreds of healthy bone marrow donors. At the time of sampling, every cohort member was nominally healthy, though immune exposures that went unrecorded were likely present. The donor was CMV seronegative and was included in the group of 352 seronegative cohort members. Each donor provided a peripheral blood sample, and peripheral blood mononuclear cells were used for TCR beta sequencing. Genomic DNA extraction from the blood cell samples was performed with the Qiagen DNeasy Blood Extraction Kit. Concerning this clone: Its antigen remains undetermined. The sample holds no much larger clone one base away, and base qualities are not on file.

Sequencing input: PBMCs. The receptor was isolated from a male donor in good health and CMV-seronegative.

The CDR3 protein is CAITAGEISYNEQFF. In nucleotide form, the sequence is TGTGCCATCACGGCGGGAGAAATCTCCTACAATGAGCAGTTCTTC. The chain is made from TRBV10-3 and TRBJ2-1; 7 nucleotides in the junction match TRBD2. Spanning cysteine to phenylalanine, the CDR3 consists of 15 amino acids. Here the CDR3 DNA is all that survives: 45 bases in frame from base 1. The germline V gene encodes CDR1 ENHRY and CDR2 SYGVKD. The germline V and J ends show losses of 7 bases and 0 bases respectively, and no gene match explains 6 bases of the junction.